A single sample is the source of the 22 T cell receptor beta chains below, sequenced in a study of T cell changes during pregnancy in multiple sclerosis. Sequencing used immunoSEQ multiplex PCR; TCRdb keeps in-frame clones, though not all of them. The table includes 40,000 to 50,000 clones, around 90% detected once. Here the sequenced sample was CD4+ T cells from peripheral blood mononuclear cells, taken after pregnancy. All receptors derive from a female donor in good health, enrolled as a control in a pregnancy study.

This rearrangement joins TRBV27 to TRBJ2-7, with TRBD2 identical over 8 bases. Looked up from germline, CDR1 is MNHEY and CDR2 is SMNVEV (reference sequence). CDR3 length equals 15 residues. J lost 2 bases, V lost 6 bases, and 9 bases had no gene match. In DNA, the CDR3 is TGTGCCAGCAGGGGTAGCGGGGCTAAAACCTACGAGCAGTACTTC. Protein sequence: CASRGSGAKTYEQYF.

This chain uses TRBV10-3 with TRBJ1-2; D possibly corresponds to TRBD1 (5 bases). The V gene's germline CDR1 is ENHRY and CDR2 SYGVKD. This CDR3 region has 14 residues. V shed 8 bases and J shed 2 bases, with 15 bases lying between them. CDR3 region: CAIGRGPGNYGYTF. The CDR3 coding sequence is TGTGCCATCGGGCGGGGACCCGGAAACTATGGCTACACCTTC.

This chain connects TRBV7-9 to TRBJ2-3, with D hard to call. Trimming pared 5 bases from V and 4 bases from J, leaving 10 bases between. The germline V gene has CDR1 SEHNR and CDR2 FQNEAQ (reference sequence). This CDR3 has 13 residues. The CDR3 sequence is CASSPELADTQYF. The CDR3 DNA sequence: TGTGCCAGCAGCCCCGAACTTGCAGATACGCAGTATTTT.

This clone was seen more than once but under ten times. This chain uses TRBV6-7 with TRBJ2-3, with 7 bases that match TRBD2. TRBV6-7 carries the ORF label, with uncertain function. There are 14 residues in the CDR3. The junction had 9 bases not matched to a gene; V was cut back by 11 bases and J by 1 base. The CDR3 region has the DNA TGTGCCGCATCCCCGGGGGGAGGCACAGATACGCAGTATTTT. Its protein is CAASPGGGTDTQYF.

This clone was seen only a few times. This chain connects TRBV28 to TRBJ1-2, with D possibly matching TRBD1 (5 bases). The CDR3 contains 13 residues. The ends were cut back, 5 bases at V and 2 bases at J, with 9 bases in the middle. The V gene's germline CDR1 is MDHEN and CDR2 SYDVKM. Written as DNA, the CDR3 is TGTGCCAGCAGTAGGGGTTCGAACTATGGCTACACCTTC. It translates to CASSRGSNYGYTF.

The chain is built from TRBV6-5 and TRBJ1-5; 7 nucleotides line up with TRBD1. CDR1 is MNHEY, CDR2 SVGAGI, per germline. V trimming: 8 bases; J trimming: 4 bases; junction bases outside the gene matches: 5. This CDR3 is 13 amino acids long. CDR3 coding DNA: TGTGCCAGCCGGGGACAGACTAATCAGCCCCAGCATTTT. Residues: CASRGQTNQPQHF.

The chain carries TRBV19 and TRBJ1-5, with TRBD1 as a possible D gene (5 bases). Germline V gene data show CDR1 as LNHDA and CDR2 as SQIVND (reference sequence). V was clipped by 5 bases and J by 6 bases, with 20 bases between them. The CDR3 has 16 residues. CDR3 sequence reads: CASSGGTAGQFQPQHF. The CDR3 DNA reads as TGTGCCAGTAGTGGAGGTACAGCGGGGCAATTTCAGCCCCAGCATTTT.

The chain combines TRBV19 with TRBJ2-6; 7 positions match TRBD1. The length of the CDR3 is 15 residues. Germline trimming cut 7 bases from V and 3 bases from J; bases unmatched to any gene: 6. Germline V lookup: CDR1 LNHDA, CDR2 SQIVND (reference sequence). The CDR3 here is CASTSTGLGANVLTF. The CDR3 DNA is TGTGCCAGTACCTCGACAGGGCTTGGGGCCAACGTCCTGACTTTC.

The chain combines TRBV4-2 with TRBJ2-7, with TRBD2 matching over 10 bases. Germline CDR1 reads LGHNA; CDR2 reads YNFKEQ. CDR3 size: 15 residues. V lost 4 bases to trimming and J lost 4 bases; unmatched junction nucleotides: 7. The CDR3 protein is CASSPRASGGYEQYF. CDR3 in DNA: TGTGCCAGCAGCCCTCGGGCTAGCGGGGGATACGAGCAGTACTTC.

This rearrangement joins TRBV5-6 to TRBJ2-2, with 10 bases identical to TRBD2. The germline gives CDR1 SGHDT, CDR2 YYEEEE. The CDR3 consists of 16 residues. V was pared by 3 bases and J by 1 base, with 3 bases of the junction left unmatched. CDR3 sequence: CASSWLAGENTGELFF. For the CDR3, the DNA is TGTGCCAGCAGCTGGCTAGCGGGGGAGAACACCGGGGAGCTGTTTTTT.

This sequence joins TRBV14 and TRBJ2-7, with D tentatively TRBD1 (5 bases). Germline-derived CDR1 and CDR2 are SGHDN and FVKESK. CDR3 size: 13 residues. V lost 4 bases and J lost 2, with 9 bases in between. CDR3 nucleotides: TGTGCCAGCAGCCCCACAGGACCCTACGAGCAGTACTTC. Its protein is CASSPTGPYEQYF.

The chain links TRBV20-1 to TRBJ1-2; the D gene is possibly TRBD1 (5 bases). CDR3 length equals 10 residues. V lost 3 bases, J lost 8 bases, and 7 bases lay in between. The germline gives CDR1 DFQATT, CDR2 SNEGSKA (reference sequence). The CDR3 loop reads CSARGGGYTF. For the CDR3, the DNA is TGCAGTGCTAGGGGGGGAGGCTACACCTTC.

The chain uses TRBV27 and TRBJ2-2, with 13 positions matching TRBD2. V shed 8 bases, J shed 7 bases, and the junction held 10 bases outside the gene matches. The CDR3 has 16 amino acids. In germline, CDR1 is MNHEY, CDR2 SMNVEV (reference sequence). CDR3 amino acids: CASLGLAGVTVGELFF. The CDR3 bases are TGTGCCAGCCTTGGACTAGCGGGAGTAACGGTCGGGGAGCTGTTTTTT.

The chain couples TRBV5-1 to TRBJ2-2; 8 nucleotides match TRBD2. Looked up from germline, CDR1 is SGHRS and CDR2 is YFSETQ. Germline trimming cut 4 bases from V and 5 bases from J; bases unmatched to any gene: 19. There are 19 residues in the CDR3. The CDR3 reads CASSRRGSGGLSGTGELFF. For the CDR3, the DNA is TGCGCCAGCAGCCGAAGGGGGAGCGGGGGCCTTTCGGGGACCGGGGAGCTGTTTTTT.

This sequence joins TRBV12-5 and TRBJ2-2; perhaps TRBD1 as D (5 bases). Germline V lookup: CDR1 LGHNT, CDR2 FRNRAP. The ends were cut back, 1 base at V and 0 bases at J, with 18 bases in the middle. CDR3 length equals 19 residues. CDR3 DNA: TGTGCTAGTGGTTTGGGCCCTTGGGGCAGCACAACGAACACCGGGGAGCTGTTTTTT. It is translated as CASGLGPWGSTTNTGELFF.

The chain joins TRBV5-1 to TRBJ2-5; TRBD2 matches 8 bases. Germline CDR1 is SGHRS and CDR2 is YFSETQ. CDR3 length: 13 residues. With 4 bases clipped from V and 2 bases from J, the junction kept 1 base outside the gene matches. The CDR3 coding sequence is TGCGCCAGCAGCATAGCGGGACAAGAGACCCAGTACTTC. Translating it yields CASSIAGQETQYF.

The chain links TRBV28 to TRBJ1-2, with a tentative D call TRBD1 (5 bases). The CDR3 length is 16 residues. The V and J ends lost 6 bases and 0 bases respectively, with 17 bases between them. Germline assignment: CDR1 MDHEN and CDR2 SYDVKM. The CDR3 DNA reads TGTGCCAGCAGAATACCCGGGACTTCCCCTAACTATGGCTACACCTTC. The encoded protein is CASRIPGTSPNYGYTF.

The CDR3 loop is CASSQDYSLSGGGYNEQFF. CDR3 sequence (DNA): TGCGCCAGCAGCCAAGATTACAGCCTTAGCGGGGGGGGTTACAATGAGCAGTTCTTC. The chain employs TRBV4-1 and TRBJ2-1; 11 positions match TRBD2. Germline lookup yields CDR1 MGHRA and CDR2 YSYEKL. CDR3 length: 19 residues. V lost 0 bases to trimming and J lost 4 bases; unmatched junction nucleotides: 11.

CDR3: CASSKGDPNTGELFF. The CDR3 DNA is TGTGCCAGCAGCAAAGGCGATCCAAACACCGGGGAGCTGTTTTTT. This chain joins TRBV21-1 and TRBJ2-2; the D call of TRBD2 is as the table states it, not checked on the DNA. TRBV21-1 is described as a pseudogene. The CDR3 totals 15 residues.

V gene TRBV5-5 combines with J gene TRBJ2-3, with 7 bases lining up with TRBD2. V shed 0 bases, J shed 5 bases, and the junction held 6 bases outside the gene matches. The CDR3 covers 15 residues. The germline V gene has CDR1 SGHKS and CDR2 YYEKEE (reference sequence). For the CDR3, the DNA is TGTGCCAGCAGCTTGGAAGGGACTAAACGAGATACGCAGTATTTT. It specifies CASSLEGTKRDTQYF.

The chain combines TRBV25-1 with TRBJ2-7; TRBD1 agrees at 8 bases. This CDR3 has 15 amino acids. Germline loops: CDR1 MGHDK, CDR2 SYGVNS. V shed 3 bases, J shed 0 bases, and the junction held 4 bases outside the gene matches. In DNA form, the CDR3 reads TGTGCCAGCAGTGACCCGGGACAGGCCTCCTACGAGCAGTACTTC. It translates to CASSDPGQASYEQYF.

J is TRBJ2-5 and V is TRBV5-1; 8 nucleotides line up with TRBD2. The CDR3 is 16 amino acids. The junction had 9 bases not matched to a gene; V was cut back by 0 bases and J by 5 bases. CDR1 is SGHRS, CDR2 YFSETQ, per germline. Here the CDR3 DNA reads TGCGCCAGCAGCTTGGCCCCAGCGGGGGCCGGGGAGACCCAGTACTTC. This sequence encodes CASSLAPAGAGETQYF. Together with reference TRBV5-1 and TRBJ2-5, the CDR3 gives the full variable domain: KAGVTQTPRYLIKTRGQQVTLSCSPISGHRSVSWYQQTPGQGLQFLFEYFSETQRNKGNFPGRFSGRQFSNSRSEMNVSTLELGDSALYLCASSLAPAGAGETQYFGPGTRLLVL.